This T cell receptor (beta chain) was captured by sequencing in a study of T cell changes during pregnancy in multiple sclerosis (dated by TCRdb to between 2018 and 2021). About the full investigation: The study looked at changes in the T cell repertoire across pregnancy in women with multiple sclerosis.

After removal of 6 bases from V and 0 bases from J, the junction retains 3 bases not matched to a gene. Its CDR3 holds 16 amino acids, cysteine through phenylalanine. Solely the CDR3 DNA is kept, with 48 bases framed from the first base. The germline V gene encodes CDR1 SNHLY and CDR2 FYNNEI. Worth noting for this clone: What this receptor recognizes is not known. The record has no base qualities; no much larger clone is one base away.

Libraries were built with the immunoSEQ multiplex PCR assay. TCRdb holds this immuneACCESS table with in-frame rearrangements only. Some clones are missing; in checked studies, unresolved V genes explain under half, and the rest has no known cause. The sample has 50,000 or so clones on record, approximately 92% of them singletons. Around 0.5% of the sample is in the top ten clones. The V and J segments used are TRBV2 and TRBJ2-4, with 12 bases matching TRBD2. This receptor was taken from a female donor with multiple sclerosis, enrolled in a pregnancy study. The sample in question was CD4+ T cells from peripheral blood mononuclear cells, obtained after pregnancy. In nucleotides, the sequence is TGTGCCAGCAGCGAGGGACTAGCGGGAGCCAAAAACATTCAGTACTTC. Its product reads: CASSEGLAGAKNIQYF.